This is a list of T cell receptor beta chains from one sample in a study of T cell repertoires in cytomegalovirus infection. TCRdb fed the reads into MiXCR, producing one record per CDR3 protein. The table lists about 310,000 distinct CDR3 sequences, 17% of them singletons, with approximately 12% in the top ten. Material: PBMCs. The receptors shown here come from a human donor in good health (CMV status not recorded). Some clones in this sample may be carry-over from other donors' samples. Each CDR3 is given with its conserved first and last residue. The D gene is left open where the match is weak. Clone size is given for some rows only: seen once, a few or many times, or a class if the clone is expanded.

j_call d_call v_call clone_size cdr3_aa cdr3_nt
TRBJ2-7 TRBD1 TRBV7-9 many CASSGGRQGEIYEQYF TGTGCCAGCAGCGGGGGCCGACAGGGGGAAATCTACGAGCAGTACTTC
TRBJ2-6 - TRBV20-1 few CSARWGSGANVLTF TGCAGTGCCCGATGGGGCTCTGGGGCCAACGTCCTGACTTTC
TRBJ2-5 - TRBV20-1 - CSARDRRFRRETQYF TGCAGTGCTAGAGATCGGAGGTTCCGGCGGGAGACCCAGTACTTC
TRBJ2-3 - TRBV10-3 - CAISAFGGTRTDTQYF TGTGCCATCAGTGCCTTTGGAGGAACTCGCACAGATACGCAGTATTTT
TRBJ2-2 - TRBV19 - CASSTQGPKMNTGELFF TGTGCCAGTAGTACACAGGGCCCTAAGATGAACACCGGGGAGCTGTTTTTT
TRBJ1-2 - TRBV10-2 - CASSESLTAYGYTF TGCGCCAGCAGTGAGTCTTTAACCGCGTATGGCTACACCTTC
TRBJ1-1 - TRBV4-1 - CASSQVLPHMNTEAFF TGCGCCAGCAGCCAAGTATTGCCGCACATGAACACTGAAGCTTTCTTT
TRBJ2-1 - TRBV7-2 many CASSLSEQFF TGTGCCAGCAGCTTATCTGAGCAGTTCTTC
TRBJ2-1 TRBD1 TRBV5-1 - CASSFRTGFFNEQFF TGCGCCAGCAGCTTTAGGACAGGGTTTTTCAATGAGCAGTTCTTC
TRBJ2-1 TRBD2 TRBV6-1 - CASTPVLADNEQFF TGTGCCAGCACCCCAGTACTAGCGGACAATGAGCAGTTCTTC
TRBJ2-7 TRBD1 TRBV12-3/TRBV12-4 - CASSLEGTGYHEQYF TGTGCCAGCAGTTTAGAGGGGACAGGGTACCACGAGCAGTACTTC
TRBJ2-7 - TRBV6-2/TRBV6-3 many CASSYDGNYEQYF TGTGCCAGCAGTTACGACGGAAACTACGAGCAGTACTTC
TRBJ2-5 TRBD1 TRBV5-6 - CASSPIGTGDETQYF TGTGCCAGCAGTCCGATCGGGACAGGGGACGAGACCCAGTACTTC